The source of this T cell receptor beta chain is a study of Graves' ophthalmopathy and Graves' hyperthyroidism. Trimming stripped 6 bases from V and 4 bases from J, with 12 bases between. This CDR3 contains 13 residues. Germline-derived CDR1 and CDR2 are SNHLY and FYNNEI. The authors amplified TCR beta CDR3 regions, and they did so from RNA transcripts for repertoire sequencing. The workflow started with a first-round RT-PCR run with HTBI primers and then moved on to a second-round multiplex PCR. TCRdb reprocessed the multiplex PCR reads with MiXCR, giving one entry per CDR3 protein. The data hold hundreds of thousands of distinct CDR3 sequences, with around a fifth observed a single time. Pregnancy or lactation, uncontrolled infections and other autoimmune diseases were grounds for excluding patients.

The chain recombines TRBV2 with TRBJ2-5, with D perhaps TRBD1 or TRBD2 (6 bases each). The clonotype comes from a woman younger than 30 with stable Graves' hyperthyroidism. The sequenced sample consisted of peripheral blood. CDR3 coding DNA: TGTGCCAGCAGGGGGGGCCGGTTAGAGACCCAGTACTTC. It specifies CASRGGRLETQYF.